This is a list of T cell receptor beta chains from one sample in a study of CD8 T cells in ankylosing spondylitis. TCRdb recomputed calls from the 5' RACE reads with MiXCR, one row per CDR3 protein. The sample carries about 220,000 distinct CDR3 sequences, about 18% recorded once. Sequenced: blood, either unsorted or a sorted T cell fraction (not recorded which). Receptor source: a male donor with ankylosing spondylitis. Each CDR3 is given with its conserved first and last residue. The D gene is left open where the match is weak. Expanded clones are given a class, and other clones once, few, many or no size at all.

d_gene,v_gene,j_gene,abundance,CDR3aa,CDR3nt
-,TRBV14,TRBJ2-2,-,CASSQEWGAGELFF,TGTGCCAGCAGCCAAGAGTGGGGTGCCGGGGAGCTGTTTTTT
-,TRBV6-2/TRBV6-3,TRBJ1-6,many,CASSGTLRDSPLHF,TGTGCCAGCAGCGGCACCTTGAGGGATTCACCCCTCCACTTT
TRBD1,TRBV5-1,TRBJ2-7,-,CASSLWDRGLSYEQYF,TGCGCCAGCAGCTTATGGGACAGGGGGCTTTCCTACGAGCAGTACTTC
TRBD1,TRBV12-5,TRBJ2-1,-,CAVTWGTDYNEQFF,TGTGCGGTAACCTGGGGGACAGACTACAATGAGCAGTTCTTC
TRBD2,TRBV4-3,TRBJ2-7,-,CASSQWGTSYEQYF,TGCGCCAGCAGCCAATGGGGGACTAGTTACGAGCAGTACTTC
-,TRBV5-6,TRBJ2-3,-,CASSLRLAQADTQYF,TGTGCCAGCAGCTTGCGGTTAGCCCAAGCAGATACGCAGTATTTT
TRBD2,TRBV11-2,TRBJ2-5,many,CASSLASGVVETQYF,TGTGCCAGCAGCTTAGCTAGCGGGGTAGTTGAGACCCAGTACTTC
TRBD2,TRBV10-2,TRBJ2-7,-,CASSEPSGGPPEPNAYEQYF,TGCGCCAGCAGTGAGCCCAGCGGGGGACCCCCAGAACCCAATGCCTACGAGCAGTACTTC
-,TRBV3-1,TRBJ2-5,few,CASSQDFTGVWRETQYF,TGTGCCAGCAGCCAAGATTTTACGGGAGTATGGAGAGAGACCCAGTACTTC
-,TRBV19,TRBJ1-2,-,CASSIGGGSNYGYTF,TGTGCCAGTAGTATAGGCGGTGGCTCTAACTATGGCTACACCTTC
-,TRBV6-2/TRBV6-3,TRBJ1-5,-,CASSLPGSAYQPQHF,TGTGCCAGCAGTTTGCCGGGGTCAGCCTATCAGCCCCAGCATTTT
-,TRBV4-3,TRBJ2-1,many,CASSQERERGYNEQFF,TGCGCCAGCAGCCAAGAACGGGAGAGGGGTTACAATGAGCAGTTCTTC
-,TRBV3-1,TRBJ1-2,-,CASCPRPDWPYGYTF,TGTGCCAGCTGCCCCAGACCTGACTGGCCTTATGGCTACACCTTC
TRBD1,TRBV5-6,TRBJ2-7,few,CASSLDPGQTYEQYF,TGTGCCAGCAGCTTGGATCCGGGACAGACCTACGAGCAGTACTTC
TRBD1,TRBV7-9,TRBJ1-1,few,CASSLVTGGNTEAFF,TGTGCCAGCAGCTTGGTGACAGGGGGAAACACTGAAGCTTTCTTT
-,TRBV20-1,TRBJ1-2,-,CSAAGTEPLYGYTF,TGCAGTGCTGCCGGGACCGAACCTCTCTATGGCTACACCTTC
TRBD2,TRBV4-3,TRBJ2-3,-,CASSQEAPSGTTWDTDTQYF,TGCGCCAGCAGCCAAGAGGCGCCTAGCGGAACAACTTGGGACACAGATACGCAGTATTTT
TRBD1,TRBV4-1,TRBJ1-1,-,CASSHLPGQGAGTEAFF,TGCGCCAGCAGCCACCTACCGGGACAGGGGGCAGGCACTGAAGCTTTCTTT
-,TRBV20-1,TRBJ1-2,-,CSARDGTDYGYTF,TGCAGTGCTAGAGACGGTACTGACTATGGCTACACCTTC
-,TRBV4-3,TRBJ2-7,-,CASSQGVGPHEQYF,TGCGCCAGCAGCCAAGGAGTGGGACCCCACGAGCAGTACTTC
-,TRBV27,TRBJ2-7,-,CASSLKDTHEQYF,TGTGCCAGCAGTTTGAAGGATACCCACGAGCAGTACTTC
-,TRBV6-7,TRBJ2-5,-,CASSSWTTQETQYF,TGTGCCAGCAGTTCGTGGACTACCCAAGAGACCCAGTACTTC
TRBD2,TRBV2,TRBJ2-7,-,CASSEEGLAGGEQYF,TGTGCCAGCAGTGAAGAGGGACTAGCGGGAGGGGAGCAGTACTTC
TRBD1,TRBV10-3,TRBJ2-1,-,CAISDRTGGHNEQFF,TGTGCCATCAGTGACCGGACAGGGGGACACAATGAGCAGTTCTTC
TRBD1,TRBV5-1,TRBJ1-1,many,CASSAGQGAFTEAFF,TGCGCCAGCAGCGCCGGACAGGGGGCATTCACTGAAGCTTTCTTT
-,TRBV20-1,TRBJ2-7,-,CSARDQVGGISYEQYF,TGCAGTGCTAGAGACCAAGTAGGGGGGATTTCCTACGAGCAGTACTTC
-,TRBV29-1,TRBJ1-1,few,CSVHYGSSEAFF,TGCAGCGTTCATTACGGATCTTCGGAAGCTTTCTTT
TRBD1,TRBV4-1,TRBJ2-1,many,CASREPGTGVVNEQFF,TGCGCCAGCAGGGAACCCGGGACAGGGGTGGTCAATGAGCAGTTCTTC
TRBD2,TRBV3-1,TRBJ2-1,many,CASSPMASGGPSSYNEQFF,TGTGCCAGCAGCCCCATGGCTAGCGGGGGGCCGAGCTCCTACAATGAGCAGTTCTTC
TRBD2,TRBV5-1,TRBJ2-1,few,CASSLALAGGYNEQFF,TGCGCCAGCAGCTTGGCGCTAGCGGGGGGCTACAATGAGCAGTTCTTC
-,TRBV5-1,TRBJ1-5,-,CASSGAIDQPQHF,TGCGCCAGCAGCGGGGCTATTGATCAGCCCCAGCATTTT
-,TRBV29-1,TRBJ1-2,-,CSVEEGGFYGYTF,TGCAGCGTTGAAGAGGGGGGGTTCTATGGCTACACCTTC
-,TRBV5-1,TRBJ2-5,few,CASSPMTWIQETQYF,TGCGCCAGCAGCCCTATGACGTGGATCCAAGAGACCCAGTACTTC
TRBD2,TRBV7-3,TRBJ2-3,once,CASSPGTSGPTDTQYF,TGTGCCAGCAGCCCCGGGACTAGCGGCCCCACAGATACGCAGTATTTT
TRBD2,TRBV19,TRBJ2-1,few,CASSLTSGGSYNEQFF,TGTGCCAGTAGTTTGACTAGCGGGGGATCCTACAATGAGCAGTTCTTC
-,TRBV5-5,TRBJ1-2,-,CARGQGHLYGDTF,TGTGCCAGGGGCCAAGGGCATCTCTATGGCGACACCTTC
-,TRBV12-3/TRBV12-4,TRBJ2-3,-,CASSLWDSGGADTQYF,TGTGCCAGCAGCTTATGGGACTCAGGGGGAGCAGATACGCAGTATTTT
-,TRBV2,TRBJ2-7,few,CASSEERSSYEQYF,TGTGCCAGCAGTGAGGAGCGGAGCTCCTACGAGCAGTACTTC
TRBD1,TRBV29-1,TRBJ1-3,few,CSVEDRAGNTIYF,TGCAGCGTCGAGGACAGGGCTGGAAACACCATATATTTT
-,TRBV20-1,TRBJ2-7,-,CSARYRGGYEQYF,TGCAGTGCTAGATACAGGGGGGGCTACGAGCAGTACTTC
-,TRBV7-6,TRBJ1-1,-,CASSPWAGALNTEAFF,TGTGCCAGCAGCCCCTGGGCAGGGGCCTTGAACACTGAAGCTTTCTTT
-,TRBV7-3,TRBJ1-1,few,CASSLTGRETEAFF,TGTGCCAGCAGCTTAACTGGCAGGGAGACTGAAGCTTTCTTT
-,TRBV30,TRBJ2-5,-,CAWRTGWETQYF,TGTGCCTGGAGAACAGGTTGGGAGACCCAGTACTTC
-,TRBV12-3/TRBV12-4,TRBJ2-7,few,CASIPAGSSSYEQYF,TGTGCCAGCATCCCCGCGGGGTCCAGCTCCTACGAGCAGTACTTC
-,TRBV7-9,TRBJ2-2,-,CASSLGQGGPVGELFF,TGTGCCAGCAGCTTAGGCCAGGGAGGTCCTGTCGGGGAGCTGTTTTTT
-,TRBV12-3/TRBV12-4,TRBJ2-1,many,CASSRLGDEQFF,TGTGCCAGCAGTAGACTCGGCGATGAGCAGTTCTTC
-,TRBV15,TRBJ1-2,-,CATSRGGSWDNYGYTF,TGTGCCACCAGCAGGGGTGGGTCGTGGGATAACTATGGCTACACCTTC
-,TRBV3-1,TRBJ1-2,-,CASSQDLAGFSYTF,TGTGCCAGCAGCCAAGATCTGGCAGGGTTTAGCTACACCTTC
TRBD2,TRBV20-1,TRBJ2-1,-,CSARDQRELNEQFF,TGCAGTGCTAGAGACCAGCGGGAGTTGAATGAGCAGTTCTTC
-,TRBV6-1,TRBJ1-5,few,CASSTSGPEGHQPQHF,TGTGCCAGCAGTACCTCCGGCCCTGAGGGGCATCAGCCCCAGCATTTT
TRBD2,TRBV4-1,TRBJ2-5,-,CASSPVLAGSLQETQYF,TGCGCCAGCAGCCCCGTACTAGCGGGGAGCCTGCAGGAGACCCAGTACTTC
-,TRBV10-3,TRBJ2-7,-,CAISESPGISYEQYF,TGTGCCATCAGTGAGTCACCCGGGATCTCCTACGAGCAGTACTTC
-,TRBV6-1,TRBJ1-1,few,CASSELRGGGTEAFF,TGTGCCAGCAGTGAACTAAGGGGGGGCGGCACTGAAGCTTTCTTT
TRBD2,TRBV19,TRBJ2-1,-,CASSIGSGGRGSYNEQFF,TGTGCCAGTAGTATAGGTAGCGGGGGCAGAGGCTCCTACAATGAGCAGTTCTTC
TRBD2,TRBV6-1,TRBJ2-7,few,CASSAGLAVEQYF,TGTGCCAGCAGTGCGGGACTAGCCGTCGAGCAGTACTTC